This T cell receptor (beta chain) originates from a study of T cell responses to AZD1222 COVID-19 vaccine. Germline CDR1 and CDR2: SNHLY and FYNNEI. Trimming stripped 6 bases from V and 1 base from J, with 3 bases between. The CDR3 loop spans 12 amino acids. Method: immunoSEQ multiplex PCR; TCRdb's copy keeps in-frame clones and lacks some. The data show about 130,000 clones, around 90% seen once. The TCR comes from an adult in good health. The chain uses TRBV2 and TRBJ2-2; D is unresolved. Sequences were derived from peripheral blood, sampled on day 0 of AZD1222 vaccination. CDR3 nucleotide sequence: TGTGCCAGCAGCAGGAACACCGGGGAGCTGTTTTTT. Its protein is CASSRNTGELFF.